The 14 T cell receptor beta chains below come from one sample, sequenced in a study of T cell changes during pregnancy in multiple sclerosis. Data came from immunoSEQ multiplex PCR; TCRdb stores just in-frame clones and leaves some out. The data contain fewer than 40,000 clones, about nine tenths of them singletons. Specimen: CD8+ T cells from peripheral blood mononuclear cells, collected before pregnancy. These receptors originate from a female donor with multiple sclerosis, enrolled in a pregnancy study.

The chain carries TRBV19 and TRBJ2-2; D uncertain. The germline V gene has CDR1 LNHDA and CDR2 SQIVND (reference sequence). The CDR3 has 16 residues. Trimming pared 3 bases from V and 4 bases from J, leaving 15 bases between. The CDR3 protein is CASSINRVPITGELFF. The CDR3 nucleotides are TGTGCCAGTAGTATTAACCGGGTTCCGATCACCGGGGAGCTGTTTTTT.

The CDR3 spells CASSIGLVAETQYF. CDR3 DNA sequence: TGTGCCAGTAGTATAGGACTAGTGGCAGAGACCCAGTACTTC. This chain connects TRBV19 to TRBJ2-5, with a weak D call TRBD2 (6 bases). V lost 1 base, J lost 4 bases, and 10 bases lay in between. The CDR3 contains 14 residues. Germline CDR1 LNHDA, CDR2 SQIVND (reference sequence).

CDR3 DNA: TGTGCCAGCAGCCCTGGCGGGGGGGGCGCTATCTCCTACGAGCAGTACTTC. Its protein product is CASSPGGGGAISYEQYF. V is TRBV2 and J is TRBJ2-7, with 9 bases fitting TRBD2. Per germline, CDR1 SNHLY and CDR2 FYNNEI. The V segment lost 6 bases and the J segment 0 bases; nucleotides outside the gene matches: 12. The CDR3 has 17 amino acids.

The chain recombines TRBV27 with TRBJ1-6, with 10 bases that match TRBD1. Per germline, CDR1 MNHEY and CDR2 SMNVEV (reference sequence). The length of the CDR3 is 15 residues. V trimming: 2 bases; J trimming: 6 bases; junction bases outside the gene matches: 1. The CDR3 loop reads CASSLDRGLNSPLHF. The CDR3 DNA follows: TGTGCCAGCAGTTTAGACAGGGGGCTTAATTCACCCCTCCACTTT.

The chain combines TRBV4-1 with TRBJ2-3; 7 nucleotides align to TRBD2. Germline trimming cut 5 bases from V and 3 bases from J; bases unmatched to any gene: 5. CDR1 and CDR2 (germline): MGHRA, YSYEKL. This CDR3 comprises 14 residues. In DNA, the CDR3 is TGCGCCAGCAGCGTGACGGGAGGAACAGATACGCAGTATTTT. This gives the protein CASSVTGGTDTQYF.

The chain is built from TRBV9 and TRBJ1-1; 9 nucleotides line up with TRBD1. The germline gives CDR1 SGDLS, CDR2 YYNGEE. The CDR3 runs to 15 residues. The J segment lost 5 bases and the V segment lost 0 bases, leaving 5 bases of the junction unmatched. As DNA, the CDR3 is TGTGCCAGCAGCGTAGGGGGACAGGGATATACTGAAGCTTTCTTT. It specifies CASSVGGQGYTEAFF.

CDR3 residues: CASSLDTGTEAFF. The DNA of the CDR3 is TGTGCCAGCAGCCTCGACACAGGGACTGAAGCTTTCTTT. V gene TRBV7-9 combines with J gene TRBJ1-1, with a weak D call TRBD1 (6 bases). The CDR3 runs 13 residues. The germline V and J ends were trimmed by 5 bases and 5 bases, with 12 bases remaining between them. Per the germline V gene, CDR1 is SEHNR and CDR2 is FQNEAQ (reference sequence).

The CDR3 loop is CASRGEAEAFF. The CDR3 bases are TGTGCCAGCCGAGGGGAGGCGGAGGCTTTCTTT. This rearrangement joins TRBV7-9 to TRBJ1-1; tentative D call: TRBD1 (5 bases). Trimming took 8 bases from V and 11 from J, leaving 15 bases between them. Germline CDR1 is SEHNR and CDR2 is FQNEAQ (reference sequence). The CDR3 is 11 residues long.

The gene calls are TRBV5-8 and TRBJ1-2; D possibly corresponds to TRBD1 (5 bases). The V gene lost 3 bases and the J gene lost 3 bases, with 15 bases spanning the gap. The CDR3 spans 15 residues. Germline assignment: CDR1 SGHTS and CDR2 YDEGEE. The CDR3, as DNA: TGTGCCAGCAGCTGGCAGGGTCGCGGGGACTATGGCTACACCTTC. Its translation: CASSWQGRGDYGYTF.

The chain uses TRBV12-5 and TRBJ1-1; 8 positions match TRBD1. Germline loops: CDR1 LGHNT, CDR2 FRNRAP. J gave up 7 bases and V 5 bases, and 12 bases lay outside the gene matches. The CDR3 is made up of 15 amino acids. The CDR3 region is CASGPLTGDGGEAFF. As DNA, the CDR3 is TGTGCTAGTGGTCCCCTGACAGGGGACGGGGGTGAAGCTTTCTTT.

The CDR3 coding sequence is TGTGCCAGCAGTTACGATTTTGGACAGAGCTACAATGAGCAGTTCTTC. Amino acids: CASSYDFGQSYNEQFF. The chain couples TRBV6-5 to TRBJ2-1; weak D call: TRBD1 (6 bases). Trimming took 2 bases from V and 3 from J, leaving 14 bases between them. Looked up from germline, CDR1 is MNHEY and CDR2 is SVGAGI. CDR3 length: 16 residues.

DNA of the CDR3: TGTGCCAGCAGCCTCAACCCGGGACATTCCTCCTACAATGAGCAGTTCTTC. Translation: CASSLNPGHSSYNEQFF. The chain employs TRBV7-3 and TRBJ2-1, with D perhaps matching TRBD1 (6 bases). CDR3 size: 17 residues. Between the trimmed V and J ends, which lost 5 bases and 0 bases, there was a span of 17 bases. Germline-derived CDR1 and CDR2 are SGHTA and FQGTGA.

The rearrangement links TRBV19 to TRBJ1-5, with D tentatively TRBD1 (6 bases). Trimming took off 10 bases at V and 6 bases at J, with 19 bases between the two ends. This CDR3 comprises 14 residues. Germline V gene data show CDR1 as LNHDA and CDR2 as SQIVND (reference sequence). The DNA for the CDR3 is TGTGCCACCCACGAAGGGGGGGCGCGTCAGCCCCAGCATTTT. As protein: CATHEGGARQPQHF.

By sample fraction, this clone is medium-sized. Germline and junction disagree at one end, which may indicate a read error. The chain links TRBV29-1 to TRBJ2-7; D uncertain. The CDR3 is 13 residues long. Per germline, CDR1 SQVTM and CDR2 ANQGSEA. The CDR3 loop reads CSAEGDNSYEQYF. The CDR3 nucleotides read TGCAGCGCTGAAGGAGACAACTCCTACGAGCAGTACTTC.